The 15 T cell receptor beta chains in this list originate from one sample, sequenced in a study of T cell changes during pregnancy in multiple sclerosis. The table came from immunoSEQ multiplex PCR; TCRdb's copy has only in-frame clones and leaves some out. The data contain approximately 130,000 clones, around 93% of them singletons. Source: peripheral blood, taken before pregnancy. The receptors were sampled from a female donor with multiple sclerosis, enrolled in a pregnancy study.

DNA of the CDR3: TGTGCCAGCAGCGCTCAGGGAAAGGGGCCCCTCCACTTT. Translating gives CASSAQGKGPLHF. The chain is built from TRBV9 and TRBJ1-6, with a tentative D call TRBD1 (5 bases). Per the germline V gene, CDR1 is SGDLS and CDR2 is YYNGEE. This CDR3 has 13 amino acids. Trimming took 3 bases from V and 13 from J, leaving 14 bases between them.

The chain is built from TRBV1 and TRBJ2-3; TRBD2, the table's D call, lacks a check against the DNA. TRBV1 is a pseudogene locus. The CDR3 is 19 residues long. In DNA, the CDR3 is TGCACCAGCAGCCTCCCGCTTAGGGAGCGGGAGGGGTTAGGGGATACGCAGTATTTT. Amino acid sequence: CTSSLPLREREGLGDTQYF.

The chain combines TRBV7-2 with TRBJ2-5; D may be TRBD1 (6 bases). Germline V CDR1 and CDR2: SGHTA, FQGNSA. This CDR3 has 14 residues. V gave up 4 bases and J gave up 1 base, with 10 bases separating them. Written as DNA, the CDR3 is TGTGCCAGCAGCTCCACAGGGTCCCAAGAGACCCAGTACTTC. It is translated as CASSSTGSQETQYF.

This rearrangement joins TRBV14 to TRBJ2-4; a possible D gene is TRBD2 (6 bases). Trimming took 4 bases from V and 6 from J, leaving 16 bases between them. The germline V gene has CDR1 SGHDN and CDR2 FVKESK. The CDR3 spans 15 residues. CDR3 in amino acids: CASSLTGVGRNIQYF. Here the CDR3 DNA reads TGTGCCAGCAGCCTGACGGGAGTGGGTAGAAACATTCAGTACTTC.

This rearrangement joins TRBV7-9 to TRBJ2-7; tentatively, D is TRBD1 (6 bases). V was pared by 5 bases and J by 4 bases, with 12 bases between. There are 13 residues in the CDR3. From germline, CDR1 is SEHNR and CDR2 FQNEAQ (reference sequence). CDR3 nucleotides: TGTGCCAGCAGCCCCGGGACACGTTACGAGCAGTACTTC. It yields the protein CASSPGTRYEQYF.

This chain links TRBV7-6 with TRBJ2-7, with 7 bases lining up with TRBD2. The CDR3 is 12 amino acids. Per germline, CDR1 SGHVS and CDR2 FNYEAQ. V lost 3 bases, J lost 6 bases, and 2 bases stayed unmatched. Written as DNA, the CDR3 is TGTGCCAGCAGCTTTTCGGGGGGCGAGCAGTACTTC. It is translated as CASSFSGGEQYF.

This clone was found once. V is TRBV10-1 and J is TRBJ2-1; 11 positions match TRBD2. Looked up from germline, CDR1 is WNHNN and CDR2 is SYGVQD (reference sequence). With 6 bases clipped from V and 0 bases from J, the junction kept 10 bases outside the gene matches. The CDR3 totals 18 residues. This CDR3 reads CASSPGTSGKRSYNEQFF. The DNA of the CDR3 is TGCGCCAGCAGCCCCGGGACTAGCGGAAAGCGCTCCTACAATGAGCAGTTCTTC.

V and J are TRBV5-4 and TRBJ1-5; 8 bases match TRBD1. CDR1 and CDR2 (germline): SGHNT, YYREEE (reference sequence). The CDR3 sequence is 16 residues long. The V segment lost 3 bases and the J segment 0 bases; nucleotides outside the gene matches: 5. This CDR3 reads CASSSTGQGSNQPQHF. Written as DNA, the CDR3 is TGTGCCAGCAGCTCTACAGGACAGGGTAGCAATCAGCCCCAGCATTTT. The full variable domain, completed using reference TRBV5-4 and TRBJ1-5, is ETGVTQSPTHLIKTRGQQVTLRCSSQSGHNTVSWYQQALGQGPQFIFQYYREEENGRGNFPPRFSGLQFPNYSSELNVNALELDDSALYLCASSSTGQGSNQPQHFGDGTRLSIL.

The rearrangement links TRBV6-1 to TRBJ1-3; 9 bases agree with TRBD1. The CDR3 covers 13 residues. The V segment lost 8 bases and the J segment 3 bases; nucleotides outside the gene matches: 2. The V gene's germline CDR1 is MNHNS and CDR2 SASEGT. This CDR3 is CASGQGSGNTIYF. CDR3 DNA sequence: TGTGCCAGCGGACAGGGGAGTGGAAACACCATATATTTT.

The sample holds a few counts of this clone. The gene calls are TRBV2 and TRBJ2-4; the D gene is possibly TRBD2 (6 bases). CDR3 length: 14 residues. Per germline, CDR1 SNHLY and CDR2 FYNNEI. V dropped 5 bases and J dropped 3 bases, with 11 bases sitting between them. CDR3 DNA: TGTGCCAGCAGTCCGAGCGGGTTCAAAAACATTCAGTACTTC. Its protein product is CASSPSGFKNIQYF.

As DNA, the CDR3 is TGTGCCAGCAGCTTAGGGACGGGCGGGGTTTACACTGAAGCTTTCTTT. It codes for CASSLGTGGVYTEAFF. V usage is TRBV7-9 and J usage is TRBJ1-1, with no clear D. Trimming took 1 base from V and 3 from J, leaving 15 bases between them. The CDR3 consists of 16 residues. Looked up from germline, CDR1 is SEHNR and CDR2 is FQNEAQ (reference sequence).

The chain is built from TRBV6-1 and TRBJ1-2, with a possible D match to TRBD1 (5 bases). CDR1 is MNHNS, CDR2 SASEGT, per germline. The CDR3 extends over 13 amino acids. V was shortened by 4 bases and J by 2 bases, with 8 bases between the two germline ends. The CDR3, as DNA: TGTGCCAGCAGTGTAGACAGCAACTATGGCTACACCTTC. Translated: CASSVDSNYGYTF.

This clone has a single count. The rearrangement links TRBV19 to TRBJ2-1, with 10 nucleotides matching TRBD1. V lost 3 bases and J lost 7; bases outside the gene matches: 6. The CDR3 consists of 15 residues. Germline V gene lookup returns CDR1 LNHDA and CDR2 SQIVND (reference sequence). CDR3 in DNA: TGTGCCAGTAGTATCCGACAGGGGGCTCGGAATGAGCAGTTCTTC. Translating it yields CASSIRQGARNEQFF.

The chain carries TRBV27 and TRBJ2-7, with 7 bases lining up with TRBD1. V shed 2 bases, J shed 6 bases, and the junction held 13 bases outside the gene matches. Germline V gene sequence: CDR1 MNHEY, CDR2 SMNVEV (reference sequence). This CDR3 region has 16 residues. The DNA of the CDR3 is TGTGCCAGCAGTTTAACCCCCTCGGGGACAGCTGGCGAGCAGTACTTC. Protein: CASSLTPSGTAGEQYF.

Here the CDR3 DNA reads TGTGCCAGCAGCTTAGGTTCAGCGAGCAATCAGCCCCAGCATTTT. This codes for CASSLGSASNQPQHF. The chain links TRBV5-5 to TRBJ1-5; D unclear. CDR3 size: 15 residues. The germline V gene encodes CDR1 SGHKS and CDR2 YYEKEE (reference sequence). The ends were cut back, 2 bases at V and 1 base at J, with 10 bases in the middle.